Following are 21 T cell receptor beta chains from one sample sequenced in a study of T cells in Graves' hyperthyroidism and ophthalmopathy. Regions amplified from RNA transcripts were the TCR beta CDR3 regions. TCR CDR3 underwent first-round RT-PCR with the HTBI primer set. MiXCR, applied by TCRdb to the multiplex PCR reads, yields one record per CDR3 protein. The table shows a few hundred thousand distinct CDR3 sequences, with about 22% occurring only once. The sequenced sample consisted of blood. All receptors come from a woman in her 70s with Graves' ophthalmopathy.

The V call is TRBV15, the J call TRBJ2-5; D might be TRBD2 (5 bases). This CDR3 is 15 amino acids long. Germline V gives CDR1 LNHNV, CDR2 YYDKDF (reference sequence). V lost 0 bases, J lost 5 bases, and 13 bases lay in between. The CDR3 spells CATSRDSARGETQYF. CDR3 coding DNA: TGTGCCACCAGCAGAGATTCGGCCCGAGGGGAGACCCAGTACTTC. Full variable domain (outside the CDR3, taken from reference TRBV15 and TRBJ2-5): DAMVIQNPRYQVTQFGKPVTLSCSQTLNHNVMYWYQQKSSQAPKLLFHYYDKDFNNEADTPDNFQSRRPNTSFCFLDIRSPGLGDTAMYLCATSRDSARGETQYFGPGTRLLVL.

This clonotype turned up a few times. V gene TRBV4-1 combines with J gene TRBJ1-5; TRBD1 matches 7 bases. V trimming: 1 base; J trimming: 4 bases; junction bases outside the gene matches: 7. The germline gives CDR1 MGHRA, CDR2 YSYEKL. CDR3 length: 16 amino acids. The CDR3 sequence: CASSQGNRGGNQPQHF. The CDR3 DNA follows: TGCGCCAGCAGCCAAGGTAACAGGGGAGGGAATCAGCCCCAGCATTTT.

This clonotype has at least ten counts. J is TRBJ1-1 and V is TRBV11-2; D gene unclear. The germline CDR1 and CDR2 sequences are SGHAT and FQNNGV. Trimming took 6 bases from V and 0 from J, leaving 11 bases between them. The CDR3 length is 14 residues. The CDR3 DNA reads TGTGCCAGCAGTCGTACAGAGATGAACACTGAAGCTTTCTTT. This encodes CASSRTEMNTEAFF.

This clonotype came up a few times. The chain combines TRBV30 with TRBJ1-2, with a tentative D call TRBD1 (5 bases). Per germline, CDR1 GTSNPN and CDR2 SVGIG (reference sequence). V gave up 8 bases and J gave up 2 bases, with 9 bases separating them. CDR3 length equals 11 residues. As DNA, the CDR3 is TGTGCCGGGGGAGGAAACTATGGCTACACCTTC. Its translation: CAGGGNYGYTF.

The CDR3, as DNA: TGTGCCATCAGTGGGACAGGGACAACTAATGAAAAACTGTTTTTT. It codes for CAISGTGTTNEKLFF. The chain combines TRBV10-3 with TRBJ1-4, with 8 nucleotides matching TRBD1. Trimming took 4 bases from V and 0 from J; bases not matched to a gene: 1. CDR1 and CDR2 from the germline V gene are ENHRY and SYGVKD. This CDR3 comprises 15 residues.

The table lists this clonotype with a few counts. V gene TRBV5-6 combines with J gene TRBJ2-7; D perhaps matches TRBD1 (5 bases). The CDR3 runs 14 residues. The ends were cut back, 4 bases at V and 4 bases at J, with 15 bases in the middle. In germline, CDR1 is SGHDT, CDR2 YYEEEE. DNA for the CDR3: TGTGCCAGCAGCCACGGAAGGGGTGGTTACGAGCAGTACTTC. This sequence encodes CASSHGRGGYEQYF.

This clonotype was counted at least ten times. The chain joins TRBV7-9 to TRBJ2-4; possibly TRBD1 for D (6 bases). This CDR3 is built from 14 residues. Germline assignment: CDR1 SEHNR and CDR2 FQNEAQ (reference sequence). V dropped 5 bases and J dropped 9 bases, with 17 bases sitting between them. The CDR3 DNA sequence: TGTGCCAGCAGCCTCCTGACAGGTCCCCCCATTCAGTACTTC. It translates to CASSLLTGPPIQYF.

Ten or more counts support this clonotype. V and J are TRBV12-3 or TRBV12-4 and TRBJ2-4, with TRBD1 matching 7 bases. Trimming at V came to 5 bases and at J to 3 bases, leaving 10 bases not matched to a gene. The CDR3 loop spans 16 amino acids. The DNA of the CDR3 is TGTGCCAGCAGTCCGCCACCGGACAGGTACAAAAACATTCAGTACTTC. Its protein product is CASSPPPDRYKNIQYF.

This clonotype appeared many times. This chain joins TRBV3-1 and TRBJ2-4; 10 bases fit TRBD2. After removal of 4 bases from V and 2 bases from J, the junction contained 8 bases not matched to a gene. This CDR3 comprises 17 residues. Germline V CDR1 and CDR2: LGHDT, YNNKEL (reference sequence). CDR3 in amino acids: CASSPRLAGASKNIQYF. The CDR3 nucleotides read TGTGCCAGCAGCCCCCGGCTAGCGGGAGCTTCCAAAAACATTCAGTACTTC.

This chain joins TRBV28 and TRBJ2-7, with TRBD2 identical over 9 bases. The germline V gene encodes CDR1 MDHEN and CDR2 SYDVKM. The CDR3 has 14 residues. The ends lost 8 bases at V and 4 bases at J; junction bases unmatched: 9. CDR3: CASGRLREGYEQYF. DNA for the CDR3: TGTGCCAGCGGACGACTGCGGGAGGGATACGAGCAGTACTTC. The full variable domain, completed using reference TRBV28 and TRBJ2-7, is DVKVTQSSRYLVKRTGEKVFLECVQDMDHENMFWYRQDPGLGLRLIYFSYDVKMKEKGDIPEGYSVSREKKERFSLILESASTNQTSMYLCASGRLREGYEQYFGPGTRLTVT.

This sequence joins TRBV15 and TRBJ1-2; 7 nucleotides line up with TRBD1. The CDR3 runs 17 residues. The germline V gene has CDR1 LNHNV and CDR2 YYDKDF (reference sequence). V lost 3 bases, J lost 3 bases, and 13 bases stayed unmatched. CDR3 in amino acids: CATSRQKGGAAYYGYTF. CDR3 DNA sequence: TGTGCCACCAGCAGGCAAAAAGGGGGCGCAGCTTACTATGGCTACACCTTC.

Many counts were recorded for this clonotype. The chain carries TRBV12-3 or TRBV12-4 and TRBJ1-2; D gene ambiguous. V gave up 5 bases and J gave up 4 bases, with 17 bases separating them. The CDR3 is made up of 15 amino acids. This chain's CDR3 is CASSPLGNRGYGYTF. For the CDR3, the DNA is TGTGCCAGCAGTCCCCTCGGGAACCGGGGCTATGGCTACACCTTC.

This clonotype has only a few counts. The rearrangement links TRBV27 to TRBJ1-6; 9 nucleotides match TRBD1. This CDR3 is built from 14 residues. In germline, CDR1 is MNHEY, CDR2 SMNVEV (reference sequence). The ends lost 6 bases at V and 14 bases at J; junction bases unmatched: 11. The CDR3 loop reads CASRRDRGYPTLHF. In DNA, the CDR3 is TGTGCCAGCAGAAGAGACAGGGGGTATCCAACCCTCCACTTT.

This clonotype came up a few times. The rearrangement links TRBV27 to TRBJ2-1; D might be TRBD2 (5 bases). Per the germline V gene, CDR1 is MNHEY and CDR2 is SMNVEV (reference sequence). The CDR3 is made up of 13 amino acids. V gave up 8 bases and J gave up 3 bases, with 11 bases separating them. CDR3 nucleotide sequence: TGTGCCAGCTCTTGGAGGAGCTACAATGAGCAGTTCTTC. Translated, it gives CASSWRSYNEQFF.

This sequence joins TRBV29-1 and TRBJ2-1; 12 positions match TRBD2. The CDR3 totals 14 residues. CDR1 is SQVTM and CDR2 is ANQGSEA in the germline V gene. V was pared by 2 bases and J by 5 bases, with 1 base of the junction left unmatched. The CDR3 is CSVETSGGHNEQFF. The CDR3 DNA follows: TGCAGCGTTGAAACTAGCGGGGGGCACAATGAGCAGTTCTTC.

This clonotype was observed a handful of times. The chain carries TRBV9 and TRBJ2-7; D gene ambiguous. This CDR3 region has 13 residues. The V gene's germline CDR1 is SGDLS and CDR2 YYNGEE. V lost 4 bases and J lost 6, with 14 bases in between. As DNA, the CDR3 is TGTGCCAGCAGCCTAGACATGCATGGCGAGCAGTACTTC. It translates to CASSLDMHGEQYF.

V and J are TRBV12-3 or TRBV12-4 and TRBJ2-1, with D unresolved. The CDR3 runs to 15 residues. V lost 3 bases and J 8 bases, leaving 17 bases between the germline ends. As DNA, the CDR3 is TGTGCCAGCAGTTTCACAAAGCCCAGGATAGATGAGCAGTTCTTC. Translating it yields CASSFTKPRIDEQFF.

This clonotype showed up just a few times. The rearrangement links TRBV11-2 to TRBJ1-5; 7 positions agree with TRBD1. Germline V CDR1 and CDR2: SGHAT, FQNNGV. This CDR3 is 15 amino acids long. J gave up 4 bases and V 1 base, and 4 bases lay outside the gene matches. CDR3 amino acids: CASSLGQGFNQPQHF. In DNA, the CDR3 is TGTGCCAGCAGCTTAGGACAGGGTTTTAATCAGCCCCAGCATTTT.

J is TRBJ2-3 and V is TRBV6-2 or TRBV6-3; D is perhaps TRBD1 (5 bases). V shed 5 bases and J shed 15 bases, with 21 bases lying between them. Germline CDR1 is MNHEY and CDR2 is SVGEGT. This CDR3 comprises 13 residues. DNA for the CDR3: TGTGCCAGCAGTGCCCAACTGACAGATACGCGCTATTTT. It translates to CASSAQLTDTRYF.

This clonotype has only a few counts. The genes are TRBV30 and TRBJ2-7; D is tentatively TRBD1 or TRBD2 (7 bases each). The germline V and J ends were trimmed by 4 bases and 7 bases, with 17 bases remaining between them. Germline V gene data show CDR1 as GTSNPN and CDR2 as SVGIG (reference sequence). The CDR3 has 13 residues. CDR3 region: CAWTGRGGEEQYF. In DNA form, the CDR3 reads TGTGCCTGGACGGGCAGGGGGGGAGAGGAGCAGTACTTC.

The V call is TRBV20-1, the J call TRBJ1-6; TRBD1 might be the D (5 bases). Germline lookup yields CDR1 DFQATT and CDR2 SNEGSKA (reference sequence). V shed 3 bases and J shed 6 bases, with 15 bases lying between them. This CDR3 is 15 amino acids long. CDR3 DNA sequence: TGCAGTGCTAGCCCCCTGAACAGGTCTAATTCACCCCTCCACTTT. Translating gives CSASPLNRSNSPLHF.